This T cell receptor beta chain comes out of a study of OX40 agonist ivuxolimab in advanced cancers. Study context: Partial response was recorded in three patients: one hepatocellular carcinoma and two cutaneous melanoma cases.

The CDR3 is 13 amino acids. From germline, CDR1 is SQVTM and CDR2 ANQGSEA. Trimming took 8 bases from V and 2 from J; bases not matched to a gene: 6. Assay used: immunoSEQ multiplex PCR; TCRdb lists only in-frame clones, some missing. The sample gives approximately 91,000 clones, 87% of which show up once; more than 0.25% is in the top ten. Study-wide results and caveats: Partial responders at 0.1-3.0 mg/kg showed near-lowest clonal expansion.

Concerning this clone: Its specificity is unknown.

This sample comprised CD4+ or CD8+ T cells sorted from blood, obtained in a trial of the OX40 agonist ivuxolimab. The genes are TRBV29-1 and TRBJ2-3; 8 bases align to TRBD1. The receptor was derived from an adult with an advanced solid tumor such as melanoma, head and neck, liver or kidney cancer. The CDR3 reads CSTRTGTTDTQYF. CDR3 bases: TGCAGCACTAGGACAGGGACCACAGATACGCAGTATTTT.